This T cell receptor beta chain was sequenced for a study of T-cell memory formation after mild COVID-19. TCRalpha and TCRbeta libraries used 5'RACE with constant-segment primers and UMIs. TCRdb re-analysed the 5' RACE reads in MiXCR, keeping a single row per CDR3 protein. The data contain about 350,000 distinct CDR3 sequences, roughly an eighth of them seen just once; the ten biggest clones take up approximately 22%. This clonotype was recorded at least ten times. Its antigen is not identified. Germline V gene data show CDR1 as MNHNS and CDR2 as SASEGT. This CDR3 is 15 amino acids long. V shed 4 bases and J shed 2 bases, with 15 bases lying between them. Overall study findings and caveats: CD8+ contracting clones occupied EMRA, while CD4+ ones occupied mainly CM and EM.

The clonotype comes from a man younger than 35 who had mild COVID-19 (a few samples of this study predate the infection). Cell type and time point are not known. The chain uses TRBV6-1 and TRBJ2-7; D unresolved. The specimen sequenced was PBMCs or a T cell subset sorted from them (not recorded which). The CDR3 coding sequence is TGTGCCAGCAGTGCCAGATCAAATTTACCCTACGAGCAGTACTTC. Translating it yields CASSARSNLPYEQYF.